This T cell receptor (beta chain) emerged from a study of cytomegalovirus exposure and HLA in healthy donors. With 5 bases removed from V and 6 bases from J, the gap between germline ends came to 11 bases. This CDR3 has 13 residues. Germline CDR1 and CDR2: LNHDA and SQIVND (reference sequence). Note on this clone: Its antigen is unknown.

Study results and limitations: Using a false discovery rate of 0.05, a later analysis showed that some 16,000 TCR beta sequences were associated with HLA alleles. The study found most TCR sequences rare, yet found some public TCRs in many donors. Several V segments, TRBV6-2 and TRBV6-3 among them, could not be told apart and were dropped.

PCR primers comprised 60 Vbeta and 13 Jbeta primers. Assay: immunoSEQ multiplex PCR; the TCRdb copy retains only in-frame clones and omits some. The profile covers approximately 150,000 clones, with 80% to 90% appearing a single time and about 10% taken by the ten largest. Sequenced: PBMCs. The sequence derives from a man in his fifties in good health and CMV-seropositive. The rearrangement uses TRBV19 and TRBJ1-5; the D gene is possibly TRBD1 (5 bases). The CDR3 loop reads CASSGGTGQPQHF. DNA for the CDR3: TGTGCCAGTAGTGGAGGGACGGGTCAGCCCCAGCATTTT.